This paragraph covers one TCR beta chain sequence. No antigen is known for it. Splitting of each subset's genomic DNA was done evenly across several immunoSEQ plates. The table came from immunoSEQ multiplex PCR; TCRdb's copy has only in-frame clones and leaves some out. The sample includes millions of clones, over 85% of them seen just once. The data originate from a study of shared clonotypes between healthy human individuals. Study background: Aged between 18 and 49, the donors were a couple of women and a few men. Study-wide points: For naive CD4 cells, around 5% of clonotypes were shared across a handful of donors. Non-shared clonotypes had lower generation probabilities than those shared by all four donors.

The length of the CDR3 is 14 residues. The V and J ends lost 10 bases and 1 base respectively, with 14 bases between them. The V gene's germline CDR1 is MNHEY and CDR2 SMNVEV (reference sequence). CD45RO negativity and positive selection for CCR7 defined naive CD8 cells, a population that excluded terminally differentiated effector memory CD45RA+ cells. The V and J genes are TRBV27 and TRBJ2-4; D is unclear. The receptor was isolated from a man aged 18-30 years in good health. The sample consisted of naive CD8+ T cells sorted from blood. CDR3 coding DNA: TGTGCCACTTCGGCAAATACGGCCAAAAACATTCAGTACTTC. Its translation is CATSANTAKNIQYF.